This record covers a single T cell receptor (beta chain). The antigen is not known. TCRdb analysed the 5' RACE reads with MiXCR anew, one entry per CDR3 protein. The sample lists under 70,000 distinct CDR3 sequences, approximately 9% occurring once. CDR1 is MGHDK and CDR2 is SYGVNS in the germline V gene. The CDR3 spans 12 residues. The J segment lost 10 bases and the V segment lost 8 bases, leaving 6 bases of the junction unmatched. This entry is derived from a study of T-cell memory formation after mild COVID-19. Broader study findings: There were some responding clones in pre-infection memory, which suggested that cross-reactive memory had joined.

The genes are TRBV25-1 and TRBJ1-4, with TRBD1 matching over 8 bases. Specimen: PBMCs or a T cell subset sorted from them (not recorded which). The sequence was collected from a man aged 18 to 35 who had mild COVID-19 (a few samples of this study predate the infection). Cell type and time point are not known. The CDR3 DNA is TGTGCCAGCCACAGGGGGGGGGGAAAACTGTTTTTT. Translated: CASHRGGGKLFF.